This T cell receptor (beta chain) was profiled in a study of shared clonotypes between healthy human individuals. Findings and limits, study-wide: Larger estimated richness was generally seen in naive subsets than in memory subsets. It was anticipated that sequencing depth would influence how many clonotypes donors shared.

Healthy HIV-negative adults without recent acute infections or vaccinations served as donors. The CD4+ fraction was divided into a CD45RA+ naive subset and a CD45RA-negative memory subset. The germline gives CDR1 MNHNS, CDR2 SASEGT. Trimming took 8 bases from V and 0 from J, leaving 10 bases between them. CDR3 size: 13 residues. Details on this clone: Its antigen is unidentified.

The method was immunoSEQ multiplex PCR; TCRdb's version includes in-frame clones alone and lacks a portion of them. The profile shows over 950,000 clones, roughly 80% of them singletons. Sequencing used memory CD4+ T cells from PBMCs. Indicated subset: CD45RA-negative fraction. The receptor comes from a man younger than 35 in good health. Some clones in this sample may be carry-over from other donors' samples. This chain joins TRBV6-1 and TRBJ2-5, with D unclear. Written as DNA, the CDR3 is TGTGCCAGCGGCACAAGCTACCAAGAGACCCAGTACTTC. Its translation is CASGTSYQETQYF.